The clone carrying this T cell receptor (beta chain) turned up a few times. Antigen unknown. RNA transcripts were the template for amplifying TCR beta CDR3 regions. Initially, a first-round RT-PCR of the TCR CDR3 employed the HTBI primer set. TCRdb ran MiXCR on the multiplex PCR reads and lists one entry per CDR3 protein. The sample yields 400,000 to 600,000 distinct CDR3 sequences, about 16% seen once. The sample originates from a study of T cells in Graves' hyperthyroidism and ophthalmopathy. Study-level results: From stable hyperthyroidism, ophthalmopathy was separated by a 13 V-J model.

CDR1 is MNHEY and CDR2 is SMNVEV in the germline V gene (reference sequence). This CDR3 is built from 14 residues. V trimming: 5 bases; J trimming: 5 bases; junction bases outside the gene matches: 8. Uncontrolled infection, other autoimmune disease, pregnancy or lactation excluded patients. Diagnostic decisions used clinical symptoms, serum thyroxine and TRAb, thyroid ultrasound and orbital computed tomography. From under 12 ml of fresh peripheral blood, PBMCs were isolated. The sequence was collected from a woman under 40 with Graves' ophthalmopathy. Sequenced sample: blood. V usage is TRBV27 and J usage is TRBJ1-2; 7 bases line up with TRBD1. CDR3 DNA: TGTGCCAGCAGTACCCGAGGGACAGCTTATGGCTACACCTTC. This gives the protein CASSTRGTAYGYTF.